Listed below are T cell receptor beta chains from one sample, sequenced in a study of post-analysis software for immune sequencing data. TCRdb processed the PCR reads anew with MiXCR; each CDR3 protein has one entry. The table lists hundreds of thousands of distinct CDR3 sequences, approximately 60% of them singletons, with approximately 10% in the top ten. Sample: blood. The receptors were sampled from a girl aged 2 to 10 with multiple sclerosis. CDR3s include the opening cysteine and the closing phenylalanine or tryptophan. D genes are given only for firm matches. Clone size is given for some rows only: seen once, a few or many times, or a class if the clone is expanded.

DNA: TGTGCCAGCAGAACAGGGGAAAATTCACCCCTCCACTTT
CDR3: CASRTGENSPLHF
size: -
D: TRBD1
V: TRBV12-3/TRBV12-4
J: TRBJ1-6

DNA: TGTGCCAGCAGCTTACTACAGGGAGATGAGCAGTTCTTC
CDR3: CASSLLQGDEQFF
size: -
D: -
V: TRBV11-2
J: TRBJ2-1

DNA: TGCAGTGCCCTAGGGGCCGGGACAGTCACTTCAACCTTCTATGGCTACACCTTC
CDR3: CSALGAGTVTSTFYGYTF
size: -
D: TRBD1
V: TRBV20-1
J: TRBJ1-2

DNA: TGCAGCGTTGAACAGCGACTACGCCAAGAGACCCAGTACTTC
CDR3: CSVEQRLRQETQYF
size: few
D: -
V: TRBV29-1
J: TRBJ2-5

DNA: TGTGCCACCAGTGACAACAAAGGGACGGGGGAGACCCAGTACTTC
CDR3: CATSDNKGTGETQYF
size: once
D: -
V: TRBV24-1
J: TRBJ2-5

DNA: TGTGCCAGCCGACAGGAGAACACAGATACGCAGTATTTT
CDR3: CASRQENTDTQYF
size: -
D: -
V: TRBV12-3/TRBV12-4
J: TRBJ2-3

DNA: TGTGCCAGCAGCCGAGGTAGCAGGTCGAACGCAGATACGCAGTATTTT
CDR3: CASSRGSRSNADTQYF
size: -
D: -
V: TRBV12-3/TRBV12-4
J: TRBJ2-3

DNA: TGCGCCAGCAGGACCGGCGGGACAGACCCCTACGAGCAGTACTTC
CDR3: CASRTGGTDPYEQYF
size: -
D: -
V: TRBV5-1
J: TRBJ2-7

DNA: TGTGCCAGCAGTCCCCGGGACTCGAATGAAAAACTGTTTTTT
CDR3: CASSPRDSNEKLFF
size: -
D: -
V: TRBV6-5
J: TRBJ1-4

DNA: TGCGCCAGCAGCCAAGAATGGCAGGGCCGATACGAGCAGTACTTC
CDR3: CASSQEWQGRYEQYF
size: -
D: -
V: TRBV4-3
J: TRBJ2-7

DNA: TGTGCCAGCAGCGTATTGGACGGGACCCTCACCGGGGAGCTGTTTTTT
CDR3: CASSVLDGTLTGELFF
size: -
D: -
V: TRBV9
J: TRBJ2-2